This section outlines one T cell receptor (beta chain) sequence together with its context. How the authors handled the data: Researchers report that nucleated cell counts were estimated from reference gene primer amplification. Profiled with immunoSEQ multiplex PCR; TCRdb holds only in-frame clones, not every one. The D gene and trimming were derived from the DNA, and the V and J assignments and clone size from that table. The table shows approximately 350,000 clones, with more than 80% occurring only once. The sample originates from a study of blood T cell repertoires in COVID-19. In the study overall: Researchers got acute and convalescent COVID-19 samples from the United States, Italy and Spain. Sources were T cells, B-cell-depleted T cells, or PBMCs; the material itself was cDNA or gDNA.

Seattle patients were enrolled while actively infected and followed longitudinally. With 3 bases removed from V and 4 bases from J, the gap between germline ends came to 12 bases. The CDR3 covers 15 residues. Per the germline V gene, CDR1 is MNHNS and CDR2 is SASEGT. The source material was peripheral blood. This TCR derives from a woman in her 30s with COVID-19, enrolled during active disease. V gene TRBV6-1 combines with J gene TRBJ1-4; possibly TRBD1 for D (5 bases). The CDR3 region has the DNA TGTGCCAGCAGTGACCAGGGTAGAGGTAATGAAAAACTGTTTTTT. It encodes CASSDQGRGNEKLFF.